This T cell receptor (beta chain) derives from a study of Graves' ophthalmopathy and Graves' hyperthyroidism. Study context: The study drew peripheral blood at initial diagnosis, before any treatment. Study outcomes and limitations: Most expanded clonotypes from thyroid (those above 0.001 frequency) were also found in blood.

This clonotype came up many times. Its cognate antigen is unknown. The study amplified TCR beta CDR3 regions using RNA transcripts. HTBI primers primed a first-round RT-PCR, and a second-round multiplex PCR followed. Each CDR3 protein gets one entry after TCRdb re-called the multiplex PCR reads with MiXCR. The repertoire holds about 220,000 distinct CDR3 sequences, with roughly 21% as singletons. This CDR3 is built from 15 residues. V lost 5 bases to trimming and J lost 6 bases; unmatched junction nucleotides: 5. The germline gives CDR1 SGHAT, CDR2 FQNNGV. PBMCs originated in approximately 9.2 ml of fresh peripheral blood.

The TCR was taken from a woman in her forties or fifties with Graves' ophthalmopathy. V usage is TRBV11-2 and J usage is TRBJ2-3; the match to TRBD2 covers 13 bases. Specimen: peripheral blood. This CDR3 reads CASSRTSGSWDTQYF. The CDR3 DNA sequence: TGTGCCAGCAGCCGGACTAGCGGGAGCTGGGATACGCAGTATTTT.